This T cell receptor beta chain is drawn from a study of blood T cell repertoires in COVID-19. Study details: Collection of acute and convalescent COVID-19 samples took place in the United States, Italy and Spain. The analysed material was cDNA or gDNA that came from T cells, B-cell-depleted T cells, or PBMCs.

Per the original methods: Reference gene primer amplification in the assay estimated nucleated cell counts. Profiling relied on immunoSEQ multiplex PCR, and the TCRdb table lists in-frame clones only, not all of them. The DNA was the basis for D and trimming; V, J and clone size are from that table. This repertoire shows under 8,000 clones, 75% to 90% found once; its top ten account for about 15%. The sample was peripheral blood. This clonotype was sampled from a human donor in a cohort sampled during active COVID-19.

This chain's CDR3 is CASSLRGETQYF. The CDR3 DNA reads TGCGCCAGCAGCCTCAGGGGGGAGACCCAGTACTTC. The chain recombines TRBV4-1 with TRBJ2-5; 7 bases map to TRBD1. The V and J ends lost 4 bases and 5 bases, in that order; junction bases with no gene match: 1. The length of the CDR3 is 12 residues. The germline CDR1 and CDR2 sequences are MGHRA and YSYEKL.